Reported below is one T cell receptor (beta chain). Antigen specificity is unknown. Peripheral blood came from all dose cohorts at three timepoints. This sample stems from a study of OX40 agonist ivuxolimab in advanced cancers. As for the study in general: Enrolled patients in dose escalation had cancers that were hepatocellular carcinoma, melanoma, renal cell or head and neck cancer.

Germline lookup yields CDR1 SQVTM and CDR2 ANQGSEA. The CDR3 sequence is 14 residues long. J gave up 1 base and V 4 bases, and 5 bases lay outside the gene matches. Study-wide findings and caveats: Partial responders treated at 0.1-3.0 mg/kg exhibited clonal expansion among the lowest measured. CD4+ and CD8+ blood T cells expanded clonally by week 6 at 0.1 to 3.0 mg/kg.

Assay used: immunoSEQ multiplex PCR; TCRdb lists only in-frame clones, some missing. The sample shows 50,000 to 80,000 clones, 85% to 95% of them seen only once. The source of this sequence is an adult with an advanced solid tumor such as melanoma, head and neck, liver or kidney cancer. Sequenced material: CD4+ or CD8+ T cells sorted from blood, taken in a trial of the OX40 agonist ivuxolimab. The chain recombines TRBV29-1 with TRBJ1-1, with 8 bases that match TRBD1. CDR3 in DNA: TGCAGCGTTGCGCAGGGGGCTTGGAACACTGAAGCTTTCTTT. As protein: CSVAQGAWNTEAFF.